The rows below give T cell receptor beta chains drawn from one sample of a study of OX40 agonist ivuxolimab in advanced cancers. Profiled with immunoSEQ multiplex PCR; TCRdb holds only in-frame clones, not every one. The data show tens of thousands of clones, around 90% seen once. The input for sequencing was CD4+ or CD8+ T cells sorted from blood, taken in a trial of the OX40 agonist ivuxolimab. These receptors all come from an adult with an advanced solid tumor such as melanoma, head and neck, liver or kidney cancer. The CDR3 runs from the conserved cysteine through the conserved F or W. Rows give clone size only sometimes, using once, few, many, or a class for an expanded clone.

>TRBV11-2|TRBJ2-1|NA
CASSSPPGDEQFF
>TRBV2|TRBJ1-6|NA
CASSVLGPGGNSPLHF
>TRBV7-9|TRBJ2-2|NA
CASSPTGLRTGELFF
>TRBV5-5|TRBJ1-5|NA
CASSRTLISNQPQHF
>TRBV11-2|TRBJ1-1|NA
CASSPRTGLENTEAFF
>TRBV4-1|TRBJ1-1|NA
CASSQDSSRGDLGTEAFF
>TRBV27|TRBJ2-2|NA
CASSFYRTGRNTGELFF
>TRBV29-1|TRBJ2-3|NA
CSVLGQATDTQYF
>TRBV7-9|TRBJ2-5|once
CASSLFPNGRETQYF
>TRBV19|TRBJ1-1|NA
CASSISGWTAFF
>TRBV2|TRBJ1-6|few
CASSPLTRDSPLHF
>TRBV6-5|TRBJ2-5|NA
CASGGLAVAEETQYF
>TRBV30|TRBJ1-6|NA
CAQTRGPVNSPLHF
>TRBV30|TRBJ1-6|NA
CAWSVRGSAQLNSPLHF
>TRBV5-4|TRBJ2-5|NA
CASSLVAGMETQYF
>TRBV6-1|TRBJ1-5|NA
CASSARGGGSNQPQHF
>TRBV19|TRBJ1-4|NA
CAVQHNEKLFF
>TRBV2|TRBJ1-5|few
CATALRGDQPQHF
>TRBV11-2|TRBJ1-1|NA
CASSLDRGGGTEAFF
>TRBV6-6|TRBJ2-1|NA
CASRPQGSLDNEQFF
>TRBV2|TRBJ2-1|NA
CASSDGGRNEQFF
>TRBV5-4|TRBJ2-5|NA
CASSFSSTQETQYF
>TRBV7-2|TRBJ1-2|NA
CASSLALSGGYTF
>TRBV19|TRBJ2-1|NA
CASSSLDNNEQFF
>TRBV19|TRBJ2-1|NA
CASSFLPAGTMNNEQFF
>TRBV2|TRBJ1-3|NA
CASSEQGAGTIYF
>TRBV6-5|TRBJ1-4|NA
CASSSGDRRNNEKLFF
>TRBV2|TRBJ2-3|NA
CASTQDRARDTQYF
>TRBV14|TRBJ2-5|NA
CASSQSQETQYF
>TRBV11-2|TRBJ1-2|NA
CASSLRGNEYGYTF
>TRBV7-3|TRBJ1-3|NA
CASSTGPSGNTIYF
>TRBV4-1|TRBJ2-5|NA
CASSQGQGNPHF
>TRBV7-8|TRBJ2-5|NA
CASRTGGWETQYF
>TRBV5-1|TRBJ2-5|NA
CASSLGVPETQYF
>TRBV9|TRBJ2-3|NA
CASSRPEGGRTDTQYF
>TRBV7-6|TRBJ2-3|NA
CASSPRTNTDTQYF
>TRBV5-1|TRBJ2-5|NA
CASSLASGGEETQYF
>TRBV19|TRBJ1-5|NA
CASSITQGGNQPQHF
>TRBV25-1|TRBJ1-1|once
CASSRDLNTEAFF
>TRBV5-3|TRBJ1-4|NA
CARSDGGTTNEKLFF
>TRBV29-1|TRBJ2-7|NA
CSVEDRGRYSYEQYF
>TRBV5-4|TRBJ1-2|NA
CASSQTGINYGYTF
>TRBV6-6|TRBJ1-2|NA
CASSSDSIGGYTF
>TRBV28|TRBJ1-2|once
CASSRLNYGYTF